This entry features one T cell receptor (beta chain) sequence. Participants reported their clinical history, and cohort assignment relied on those reports. The study recruited exposed participants who had met a COVID-19 case within 2 weeks before entry. This entry comes from a study of blood T cell repertoires in COVID-19. Study at large: T cells, B-cell-depleted T cells, or PBMCs supplied cDNA or gDNA.

V lost 4 bases to trimming and J lost 2 bases, with 7 bases between them. CDR3 length: 13 amino acids. CDR1 and CDR2 (germline): SGHKS, YYEKEE (reference sequence). Original processing methods: Amplification of reference gene primers was used by the study to estimate nucleated cell counts. The protocol was immunoSEQ multiplex PCR, while the TCRdb copy is restricted to in-frame clones and leaves out a portion. Clone size and V and J calls were adopted from that table, with D and trimming inferred from the DNA. The table includes 200,000 to 250,000 clones, nearly 90% detected once. The rearrangement joins TRBV5-5 to TRBJ1-5; D call uncertain. Sequencing was done on a sample of PBMCs or T cells enriched from blood (not recorded which). The clonotype comes from a man in his thirties or forties who had been exposed to COVID-19. The CDR3 sequence: CASSLAGNQPQHF. The CDR3 DNA sequence: TGTGCCAGCAGCCTGGCAGGCAATCAGCCCCAGCATTTT.